The present TCR beta chain was sequenced within a study of cytomegalovirus exposure and HLA in healthy donors. The study ran its PCR with 60 Vbeta and 13 Jbeta primers. Assay: immunoSEQ multiplex PCR; the TCRdb copy retains only in-frame clones and omits some. The repertoire has tens of thousands of clones, approximately 63% of them found once; the top ten carry roughly 6.7%. Germline assignment: CDR1 MRHNA and CDR2 SNTAGT. CDR3 length equals 16 residues. Trimming cost V 4 bases and J 3 bases; bases outside gene matches: 5. The sequence was collected from a woman aged 25 to 39 in good health and CMV-seronegative. The chain links TRBV6-4 to TRBJ2-1; 11 bases match TRBD2. Specimen: PBMCs. Here the CDR3 DNA reads TGTGCCAGCAGTGCCGTAGCGGGAGGGGGCTACAATGAGCAGTTCTTC. This codes for CASSAVAGGGYNEQFF.